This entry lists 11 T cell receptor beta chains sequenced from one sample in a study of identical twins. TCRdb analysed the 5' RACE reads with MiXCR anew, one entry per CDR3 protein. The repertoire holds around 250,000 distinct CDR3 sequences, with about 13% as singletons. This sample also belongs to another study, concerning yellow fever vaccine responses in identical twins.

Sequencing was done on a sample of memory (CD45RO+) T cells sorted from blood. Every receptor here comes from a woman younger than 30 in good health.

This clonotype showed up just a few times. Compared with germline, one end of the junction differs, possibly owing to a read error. CDR3 DNA: TGCAGCGTTCAAGAGATAGCTAACTATGGCTACACCTTC. Residues: CSVQEIANYGYTF. The chain joins TRBV29-1 to TRBJ1-2; D is unresolved. The CDR3 is 13 amino acids. Per germline, CDR1 SQVTM and CDR2 ANQGSEA.

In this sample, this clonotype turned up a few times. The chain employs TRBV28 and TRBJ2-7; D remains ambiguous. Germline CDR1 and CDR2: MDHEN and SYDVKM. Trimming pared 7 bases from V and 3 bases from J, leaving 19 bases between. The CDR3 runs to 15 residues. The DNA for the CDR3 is TGTGCCAGCACCCCCGGCATGAGACCGAACTACGAGCAGTACTTC. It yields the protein CASTPGMRPNYEQYF.

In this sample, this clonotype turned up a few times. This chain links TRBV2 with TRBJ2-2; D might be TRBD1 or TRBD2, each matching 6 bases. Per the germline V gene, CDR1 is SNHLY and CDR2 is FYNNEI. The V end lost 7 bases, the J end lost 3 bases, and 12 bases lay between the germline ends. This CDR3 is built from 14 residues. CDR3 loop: CASTRGGDTGELFF. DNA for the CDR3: TGTGCCAGCACCAGGGGAGGAGACACCGGGGAGCTGTTTTTT.

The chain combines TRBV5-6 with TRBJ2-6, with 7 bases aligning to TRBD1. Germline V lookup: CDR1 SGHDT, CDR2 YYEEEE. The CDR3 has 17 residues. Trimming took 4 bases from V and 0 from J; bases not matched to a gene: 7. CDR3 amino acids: CASSLTGALSGANVLTF. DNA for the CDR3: TGTGCCAGCAGCCTAACAGGGGCCCTCTCTGGGGCCAACGTCCTGACTTTC.

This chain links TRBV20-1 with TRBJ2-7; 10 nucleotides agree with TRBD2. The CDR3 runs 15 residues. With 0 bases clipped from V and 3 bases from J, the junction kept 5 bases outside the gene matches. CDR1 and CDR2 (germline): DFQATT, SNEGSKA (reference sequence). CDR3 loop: CSARDAASGSYEQYF. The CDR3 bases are TGCAGTGCTAGAGATGCCGCTAGCGGGAGCTACGAGCAGTACTTC.

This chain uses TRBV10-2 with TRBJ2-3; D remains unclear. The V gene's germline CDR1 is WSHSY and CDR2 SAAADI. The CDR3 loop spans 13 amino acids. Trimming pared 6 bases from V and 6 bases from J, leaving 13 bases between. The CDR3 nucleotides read TGCGCCAGCAGGGCCTTACCGGGCGATACGCAGTATTTT. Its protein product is CASRALPGDTQYF.

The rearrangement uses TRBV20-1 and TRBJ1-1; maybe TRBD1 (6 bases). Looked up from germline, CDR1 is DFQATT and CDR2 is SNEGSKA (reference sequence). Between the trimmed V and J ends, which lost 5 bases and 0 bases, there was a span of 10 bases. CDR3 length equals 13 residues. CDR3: CSAPRDMNTEAFF. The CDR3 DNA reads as TGCAGTGCTCCGCGGGACATGAACACTGAAGCTTTCTTT.

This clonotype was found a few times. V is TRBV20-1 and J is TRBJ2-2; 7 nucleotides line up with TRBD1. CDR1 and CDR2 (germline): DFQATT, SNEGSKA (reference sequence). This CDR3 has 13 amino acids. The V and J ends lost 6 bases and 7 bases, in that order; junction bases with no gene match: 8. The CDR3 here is CSAGPSGGGELFF. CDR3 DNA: TGCAGTGCCGGACCGTCAGGGGGCGGGGAGCTGTTTTTT.

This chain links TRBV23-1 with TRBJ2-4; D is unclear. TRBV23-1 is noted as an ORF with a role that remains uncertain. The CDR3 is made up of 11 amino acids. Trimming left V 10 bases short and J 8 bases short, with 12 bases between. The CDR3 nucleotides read TGCGCCACTACAGACACTGACATTCAGTACTTC. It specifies CATTDTDIQYF.

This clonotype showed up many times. CDR3 sequence reads: CASSSRDRDRTYEQYF. Here the CDR3 DNA reads TGTGCCAGCAGCTCCCGGGACAGGGATAGAACCTACGAGCAGTACTTC. The chain couples TRBV25-1 to TRBJ2-7, with TRBD1 matching 9 bases. Germline CDR1 MGHDK, CDR2 SYGVNS. V was clipped by 6 bases and J by 2 bases; unmatched bases: 11. CDR3 length: 16 amino acids.

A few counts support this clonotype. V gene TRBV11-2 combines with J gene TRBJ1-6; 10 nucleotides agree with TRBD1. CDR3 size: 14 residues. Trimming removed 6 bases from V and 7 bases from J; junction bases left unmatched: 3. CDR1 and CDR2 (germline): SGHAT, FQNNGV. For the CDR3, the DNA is TGTGCCAGCAGGATGACAGGGGGCAATTCACCCCTCCACTTT. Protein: CASRMTGGNSPLHF.